A selection of T cell receptor beta chains follows, all from one sample in a study of tumor and adjacent non-tumor tissue in lung cancer. TCRdb ran MiXCR on the multiplex PCR reads and lists one entry per CDR3 protein. The table includes 60,000 to 90,000 distinct CDR3 sequences, less than 75% detected once. Sequencing input: distant non-tumor lung tissue. The source is a woman aged 45-65 years with non-small cell lung cancer. Both conserved end residues are part of each CDR3. Each record gives: D gene, clone size, V gene, CDR3 length, J gene, CDR3 protein, CDR3 DNA. A D gene is named only where the DNA matches it firmly. Clone sizes are given selectively: once, few, many, or a class where the clone is expanded.

D gene: NA; clone size: once; V gene: TRBV11-2; CDR3 length: 15; J gene: TRBJ2-1; CDR3 protein: CASSLGSLAGIEQFF; CDR3 DNA: TGTGCCAGCAGCTTAGGATCCCTGGCTGGGATTGAGCAGTTCTTC
D gene: NA; clone size: NA; V gene: TRBV6-5; CDR3 length: 14; J gene: TRBJ1-1; CDR3 protein: CASQLTGTNPEAFF; CDR3 DNA: TGTGCCAGCCAGCTTACAGGGACTAACCCTGAGGCTTTCTTT
D gene: NA; clone size: few; V gene: TRBV28; CDR3 length: 15; J gene: TRBJ2-7; CDR3 protein: CASSPRHFFSYEQYF; CDR3 DNA: TGTGCCAGCAGTCCCAGACACTTTTTCTCCTACGAGCAGTACTTC
D gene: NA; clone size: NA; V gene: TRBV11-2; CDR3 length: 15; J gene: TRBJ2-3; CDR3 protein: CANSLDRRRTDTQYF; CDR3 DNA: TGTGCCAACAGCTTAGATCGGCGACGGACAGATACGCAGTATTTT
D gene: NA; clone size: NA; V gene: TRBV28; CDR3 length: 14; J gene: TRBJ2-3; CDR3 protein: CASMSGHNTDTQYF; CDR3 DNA: TGTGCCAGCATGAGCGGGCATAACACGGATACGCAGTATTTT
D gene: TRBD2; clone size: NA; V gene: TRBV6-1; CDR3 length: 16; J gene: TRBJ2-3; CDR3 protein: CASSAGTSPSTDTLYF; CDR3 DNA: TGCGCCAGCAGTGCGGGGACTAGCCCTAGCACAGATACGCTGTATTTT
D gene: TRBD2; clone size: NA; V gene: TRBV7-9; CDR3 length: 16; J gene: TRBJ2-3; CDR3 protein: CASDMSWTSITDTQYF; CDR3 DNA: TGTGCCAGCGACATGTCGTGGACTAGCATCACAGATACGCAGTATTTT
D gene: NA; clone size: NA; V gene: TRBV11-2; CDR3 length: 14; J gene: TRBJ1-1; CDR3 protein: CASSFAEKDTEAFF; CDR3 DNA: TGTGCTAGCAGCTTCGCGGAAAAGGACACTGAAGCTTTCTTT
D gene: NA; clone size: NA; V gene: TRBV20-1; CDR3 length: 15; J gene: TRBJ2-7; CDR3 protein: CSADPSAGMMYERYF; CDR3 DNA: TGCAGTGCCGACCCTAGCGCGGGTATGATGTACGAGCGGTACTTC
D gene: NA; clone size: NA; V gene: TRBV7-9; CDR3 length: 15; J gene: TRBJ2-5; CDR3 protein: CASSLGWAEQETQYF; CDR3 DNA: TGTGCCAGCAGCTTAGGGTGGGCAGAACAAGAGACCCAGTACTTC
D gene: NA; clone size: many; V gene: TRBV29-1; CDR3 length: 12; J gene: TRBJ2-3; CDR3 protein: CSVGLSTDTQYF; CDR3 DNA: TGCAGCGTTGGGCTAAGCACAGATACGCAGTATTTT
D gene: TRBD2; clone size: NA; V gene: TRBV5-6; CDR3 length: 14; J gene: TRBJ2-5; CDR3 protein: CASSLLVGGETQYF; CDR3 DNA: TGTGCCAGCAGCCTGCTAGTGGGAGGGGAGACCCAGTACTTT
D gene: NA; clone size: few; V gene: TRBV20-1; CDR3 length: 17; J gene: TRBJ1-5; CDR3 protein: CSAARDGGVISNQPQHF; CDR3 DNA: TGCAGTGCTGCCCGGGACGGGGGGGTAATTAGCAATCAGCCTCAGCATTTT
D gene: TRBD1; clone size: NA; V gene: TRBV28; CDR3 length: 15; J gene: TRBJ1-1; CDR3 protein: CASSFSGQGGIEALF; CDR3 DNA: TGTGCCAGCAGTTTCTCGGGACAGGGAGGTATTGAAGCTCTCTTT
D gene: NA; clone size: NA; V gene: TRBV6-6; CDR3 length: 13; J gene: TRBJ1-5; CDR3 protein: CASGRGSDQPQHF; CDR3 DNA: TGTGCCAGTGGCCGTGGGTCGGATCAGCCCCAGCATTTT
D gene: TRBD1; clone size: NA; V gene: TRBV6-7; CDR3 length: 17; J gene: TRBJ1-5; CDR3 protein: CASSYPSRTGNNQPQHF; CDR3 DNA: TGTGCCAGCAGTTACCCTAGTAGGACAGGGAACAATCAGCCCCAGCATTTT
D gene: NA; clone size: NA; V gene: TRBV4-3; CDR3 length: 16; J gene: TRBJ1-6; CDR3 protein: CTSSQQTGQYNSPLHF; CDR3 DNA: TGCACCAGCAGCCAACAAACGGGACAATATAATTCACCCCTCCACTTT
D gene: NA; clone size: few; V gene: TRBV4-1; CDR3 length: 16; J gene: TRBJ1-1; CDR3 protein: CASGQDLYRVSTEAFF; CDR3 DNA: TGCGCCAGCGGCCAAGATCTCTACAGGGTCAGTACTGAAGCTTTCTTT
D gene: NA; clone size: NA; V gene: TRBV12-3/TRBV12-4; CDR3 length: 14; J gene: TRBJ2-7; CDR3 protein: CASSLRTLVYEQYF; CDR3 DNA: TGTGCCAGCAGTTTAAGGACTCTGGTCTACGAACAGTACTTC
D gene: NA; clone size: NA; V gene: TRBV20-1; CDR3 length: 16; J gene: TRBJ2-7; CDR3 protein: CSARPLREADAYGQYF; CDR3 DNA: TGTAGTGCTAGGCCCCTTAGGGAGGCGGACGCTTACGGGCAGTACTTC
D gene: NA; clone size: NA; V gene: TRBV6-1; CDR3 length: 14; J gene: TRBJ2-7; CDR3 protein: CASSELLATCEQYF; CDR3 DNA: TGTGCCAGCAGTGAGTTGCTAGCGACCTGCGAGCAGTACTTC
D gene: TRBD1; clone size: NA; V gene: TRBV28; CDR3 length: 17; J gene: TRBJ2-6; CDR3 protein: CASREGTGKSGANVLTF; CDR3 DNA: TGTGCCAGCAGAGAGGGGACAGGGAAATCTGGGGCCAACGTCCTGACTTTC
D gene: NA; clone size: few; V gene: TRBV12-3/TRBV12-4; CDR3 length: 11; J gene: TRBJ2-3; CDR3 protein: CASSLGDMQYF; CDR3 DNA: TGTGCCAGCAGTTTAGGAGATATGCAGTATTTT